This T cell receptor beta chain is drawn from a study of blood T cell repertoires in COVID-19. Study-wide background: Whether acute or convalescent, the COVID-19 samples came from the United States, Italy and Spain. T cells, B-cell-depleted T cells, or PBMCs supplied cDNA or gDNA.

Original processing notes: Amplifying reference gene primers gave estimates of nucleated cell counts. Generated by immunoSEQ multiplex PCR, the TCRdb table keeps only in-frame clones and is missing some. Clone size and the V and J calls come from that table; the DNA yielded D and trimming. The table includes about 180,000 clones, approximately 82% detected once. The material sequenced was PBMCs or T cells enriched from blood (not recorded which). The receptor comes from a man aged 45-60 years who had recovered from COVID-19.

The CDR3 loop is CASSLDRGSNYGYTF. CDR3 coding DNA: TGTGCCAGCAGCTTGGACAGGGGGAGTAACTATGGCTACACCTTC. The rearrangement joins TRBV5-8 to TRBJ1-2, with 8 nucleotides matching TRBD1. The CDR3 extends over 15 amino acids. CDR1 and CDR2 (germline): SGHTS, YDEGEE. V lost 0 bases and J lost 1; bases outside the gene matches: 2.